A single sample is the source of the 26 T cell receptor beta chains below, sequenced in a study of a mutant IDH1 vaccine in newly diagnosed glioma. This table comes from immunoSEQ multiplex PCR, and its TCRdb copy is limited to in-frame clones, with some not included. In the table there are fewer than 50,000 clones, 78% of which are singletons. As to time point: baseline, week 1 (first vaccination visit). Treatment specified: pre-vaccination baseline after standard-of-care therapy. The sample consisted of PBMCs, taken from a glioma patient treated with radiotherapy, temozolomide or both. All receptors come from a man in his forties or fifties with glioma. Some clones in this sample may be carry-over from other donors' samples.

The J gene is TRBJ2-1, the V gene TRBV28, with D perhaps given as TRBD1 or TRBD2 (6 bases each). The CDR3 covers 13 residues. Per the germline V gene, CDR1 is MDHEN and CDR2 is SYDVKM. Trimming shortened V by 8 bases and J by 2 bases, and 10 bases separated the two germline ends. CDR3 nucleotide sequence: TGTGCCAGCGGAAGGGGGGCCTACAATGAGCAGTTCTTC. Translated: CASGRGAYNEQFF.

J is TRBJ1-4 and V is TRBV30; no clear D gene. The V gene's germline CDR1 is GTSNPN and CDR2 SVGIG (reference sequence). The V gene lost 4 bases and the J gene lost 5 bases, with 11 bases spanning the gap. This CDR3 region has 13 residues. CDR3 residues: CAWTSTGNEKLFF. The CDR3 coding sequence is TGTGCCTGGACCTCTACGGGAAATGAAAAACTGTTTTTT.

The rearrangement joins TRBV5-6 to TRBJ1-5; D is perhaps TRBD1 (6 bases). The CDR3 covers 15 residues. Germline V gene sequence: CDR1 SGHDT, CDR2 YYEEEE. The V and J ends lost 1 base and 6 bases respectively, with 14 bases between them. CDR3 residues: CASSLRGQISQPQHF. The CDR3 DNA follows: TGTGCCAGCAGCTTGCGGGGGCAGATAAGTCAGCCCCAGCATTTT.

In this sample, this clone turned up a few times. The chain is built from TRBV30 and TRBJ1-2, with TRBD1 identical over 8 bases. The germline gives CDR1 GTSNPN, CDR2 SVGIG (reference sequence). V shed 1 base and J 3 bases; nucleotides not matched to a gene: 4. This CDR3 is 14 amino acids long. CDR3 in DNA: TGTGCCTGGAGTGCCCGACAGGGGTACTATGGCTACACCTTC. Translated: CAWSARQGYYGYTF. Looking up the rest from reference TRBV30 and TRBJ1-2 gives the full variable domain: SQTIHQWPATLVQPVGSPLSLECTVEGTSNPNLYWYRQAAGRGLQLLFYSVGIGQISSEVPQNLSASRPQDRQFILSSKKLLLSDSGFYLCAWSARQGYYGYTFGSGTRLTVV.

The rearrangement joins TRBV6-5 to TRBJ2-7, with D possibly being TRBD1 (5 bases). V lost 5 bases and J lost 4, with 15 bases in between. Germline CDR1 is MNHEY and CDR2 is SVGAGI. The CDR3 sequence is 14 residues long. Written as DNA, the CDR3 is TGTGCCAGCAGTACCCCCCAGGGTAGTTACGAGCAGTACTTC. Translating gives CASSTPQGSYEQYF.

V is TRBV4-1 and J is TRBJ2-3; D is ambiguous. Germline CDR1 is MGHRA and CDR2 is YSYEKL. This CDR3 is 16 amino acids long. V gave up 1 base and J gave up 5 bases, with 16 bases separating them. This CDR3 is CASSQGHERAVDTQYF. Written as DNA, the CDR3 is TGCGCCAGCAGCCAAGGGCATGAAAGGGCGGTAGATACGCAGTATTTT.

V gene TRBV4-1 combines with J gene TRBJ1-1; D uncertain. Germline V CDR1 and CDR2: MGHRA, YSYEKL. This CDR3 has 12 amino acids. The ends were cut back, 0 bases at V and 4 bases at J, with 3 bases in the middle. The CDR3: CASSQESTEAFF. In DNA, the CDR3 is TGCGCCAGCAGCCAAGAATCCACTGAAGCTTTCTTT.

The gene calls are TRBV30 and TRBJ2-7; TRBD1 agrees at 9 bases. The CDR3 contains 11 residues. Germline V gene lookup returns CDR1 GTSNPN and CDR2 SVGIG (reference sequence). The V and J ends lost 5 bases and 6 bases, in that order; junction bases with no gene match: 2. In DNA form, the CDR3 reads TGTGCCTGGGACAGGGGGGGCGAGCAGTACTTC. Its protein product is CAWDRGGEQYF. The whole variable domain, filled in from reference TRBV30 and TRBJ2-7, reads SQTIHQWPATLVQPVGSPLSLECTVEGTSNPNLYWYRQAAGRGLQLLFYSVGIGQISSEVPQNLSASRPQDRQFILSSKKLLLSDSGFYLCAWDRGGEQYFGPGTRLTVT.

This clone has only a few counts. The CDR3 DNA follows: TGTGCCAGCAGCGTTTACCGGGACAGGTTTTCCTACGAGCAGTACTTC. It yields the protein CASSVYRDRFSYEQYF. The chain has TRBV2 and TRBJ2-7; 8 nucleotides match TRBD1. The J segment lost 1 base and the V segment lost 6 bases, leaving 11 bases of the junction unmatched. The CDR3 is 16 amino acids. Germline-derived CDR1 and CDR2 are SNHLY and FYNNEI. The full variable domain, rest sourced from reference TRBV2 and TRBJ2-7, is EPEVTQTPSHQVTQMGQEVILRCVPISNHLYFYWYRQILGQKVEFLVSFYNNEISEKSEIFDDQFSVERPDGSNFTLKIRSTKLEDSAMYFCASSVYRDRFSYEQYFGPGTRLTVT.

This clone was counted once. The V gene is TRBV2, the J gene TRBJ1-6, with TRBD1 matching over 8 bases. The CDR3 totals 15 residues. Germline V gives CDR1 SNHLY, CDR2 FYNNEI. V lost 9 bases and J lost 12; bases outside the gene matches: 16. The CDR3 sequence is CASRADRAINQPLHF. CDR3 nucleotides: TGTGCCAGTCGAGCGGACAGGGCAATCAACCAACCCCTCCACTTT. Based on the CDR3 plus reference TRBV2 and TRBJ1-6, the full variable domain is EPEVTQTPSHQVTQMGQEVILRCVPISNHLYFYWYRQILGQKVEFLVSFYNNEISEKSEIFDDQFSVERPDGSNFTLKIRSTKLEDSAMYFCASRADRAINQPLHFGNGTRLTVT.

The chain joins TRBV29-1 to TRBJ2-5; no clear D gene. CDR3 length equals 11 residues. Germline V CDR1 and CDR2: SQVTM, ANQGSEA. Trimming took 5 bases from V and 2 from J, leaving 6 bases between them. The chain's CDR3 is CSVSRQETQYF. The CDR3 DNA reads as TGCAGCGTTAGCCGGCAAGAGACCCAGTACTTC.

The chain links TRBV9 to TRBJ2-1; 7 bases are a match to TRBD1. The ends lost 0 bases at V and 14 bases at J; junction bases unmatched: 8. This CDR3 is built from 13 residues. Germline V gives CDR1 SGDLS, CDR2 YYNGEE. This CDR3 is CASSVGQDRPEFF. The CDR3 coding sequence is TGTGCCAGCAGCGTAGGTCAGGACAGGCCGGAGTTCTTC.

The chain couples TRBV5-5 to TRBJ2-7, with TRBD1 as a possible D gene (6 bases). From germline, CDR1 is SGHKS and CDR2 YYEKEE (reference sequence). The CDR3 extends over 18 amino acids. Trimming removed 3 bases from V and 3 bases from J, with 25 bases in between. The CDR3 DNA is TGTGCCAGCAGCTCCCTACAGGGTTATTTTGGGGATTACTACGAGCAGTACTTC. Protein sequence: CASSSLQGYFGDYYEQYF.

This clone came up once. This chain joins TRBV2 and TRBJ1-1; the match to TRBD1 covers 8 bases. The V segment lost 4 bases and the J segment 5 bases; nucleotides outside the gene matches: 6. CDR3 length: 14 residues. Germline CDR1 and CDR2: SNHLY and FYNNEI. CDR3 DNA: TGTGCCAGCAGTGGGCCGGACAGGGCGACTGAAGCTTTCTTT. Translated: CASSGPDRATEAFF.

The gene calls are TRBV15 and TRBJ2-5; TRBD1 matches at 8 bases. Gene TRBJ2-7 matches the end of the DNA better, so the J call may be wrong. There are 16 residues in the CDR3. In germline, CDR1 is LNHNV, CDR2 YYDKDF (reference sequence). The CDR3 DNA sequence: TGTGCCACCAGCAGAAGTAGACAGGGGATGTGGTACGAGCAGTACTTC. This codes for CATSRSRQGMWYEQYF.

The chain carries TRBV11-3 and TRBJ1-1, with D possibly matching TRBD1 (6 bases). This CDR3 comprises 15 residues. CDR1 is SGHNT, CDR2 YENEEA, per germline. V lost 4 bases and J lost 6, with 18 bases in between. The CDR3 loop is CASSSRGGRGSEAFF. The CDR3 DNA follows: TGTGCCAGCAGCTCCCGGGGGGGGCGCGGATCTGAAGCTTTCTTT.

The genes are TRBV7-2 and TRBJ2-7; TRBD1 matches 9 bases. Germline V gene sequence: CDR1 SGHTA, CDR2 FQGNSA. Trimming at V came to 2 bases and at J to 2 bases, leaving 1 base not matched to a gene. The CDR3 length is 14 residues. CDR3 amino acids: CASSLRDRAYEQYF. CDR3 in DNA: TGTGCCAGCAGCTTAAGGGACAGGGCCTACGAGCAGTACTTC.

This chain joins TRBV5-5 and TRBJ1-1; perhaps TRBD1 as D (6 bases). CDR1 and CDR2 from the germline V gene are SGHKS and YYEKEE (reference sequence). This CDR3 contains 15 residues. Trimming shortened V by 4 bases and J by 10 bases, and 23 bases separated the two germline ends. CDR3 in amino acids: CASSRWTASYEAAFF. Here the CDR3 DNA reads TGTGCCAGCAGCCGGTGGACAGCGAGCTATGAAGCAGCTTTCTTT.

V usage is TRBV27 and J usage is TRBJ1-1, with 7 positions matching TRBD1. CDR3 length: 16 residues. Germline CDR1 reads MNHEY; CDR2 reads SMNVEV (reference sequence). Trimming took 5 bases from V and 1 from J; bases not matched to a gene: 10. The CDR3 DNA is TGTGCCAGCAGTAACCCTTCTCGGACAGGGAACACTGAAGCTTTCTTT. Encoded protein: CASSNPSRTGNTEAFF.

The CDR3: CSVEEPRDTEAFF. As DNA, the CDR3 is TGCAGCGTTGAAGAACCTCGGGACACTGAAGCTTTCTTT. The chain links TRBV29-1 to TRBJ1-1; D not resolved. Trimming removed 0 bases at V and 3 bases at J, with 8 bases between. CDR3 length: 13 amino acids. CDR1 and CDR2 from the germline V gene are SQVTM and ANQGSEA. The full variable domain, in which reference TRBV29-1 and TRBJ1-1 provide the parts outside the CDR3, is SAVISQKPSRDICQRGTSLTIQCQVDSQVTMMFWYRQQPGQSLTLIATANQGSEATYESGFVIDKFPISRPNLTFSTLTVSNMSPEDSSIYLCSVEEPRDTEAFFGQGTRLTVV.

J is TRBJ2-7 and V is TRBV19; D not certain. CDR3 size: 11 residues. The germline V gene encodes CDR1 LNHDA and CDR2 SQIVND (reference sequence). The V and J ends lost 7 bases and 4 bases respectively, with 8 bases between them. The CDR3 sequence: CASNSVYEQYF. Written as DNA, the CDR3 is TGTGCCAGTAACAGTGTTTACGAGCAGTACTTC.

The gene calls are TRBV19 and TRBJ2-7; D is perhaps TRBD1 or TRBD2 (5 bases each). V lost 9 bases and J 7 bases, leaving 22 bases between the germline ends. Germline CDR1 and CDR2: LNHDA and SQIVND (reference sequence). The CDR3 is 14 amino acids. Written as DNA, the CDR3 is TGTGCCAGCAGTGTCTCGTGGGGGTCCTGGGAGCAGTACTTC. This gives the protein CASSVSWGSWEQYF.

The chain combines TRBV10-1 with TRBJ2-3; TRBD1 matches at 7 bases. The CDR3 is 18 amino acids. V trimming: 4 bases; J trimming: 1 base; junction bases outside the gene matches: 14. Looked up from germline, CDR1 is WNHNN and CDR2 is SYGVQD (reference sequence). DNA of the CDR3: TGCGCCAGCAGTGGAAGGAATATACAGGGGAATGGCACAGATACGCAGTATTTT. Its translation: CASSGRNIQGNGTDTQYF.

This rearrangement joins TRBV20-1 to TRBJ2-7; D ambiguous. Germline V gene lookup returns CDR1 DFQATT and CDR2 SNEGSKA (reference sequence). CDR3 length equals 11 residues. V was clipped by 3 bases and J by 0 bases, with 3 bases between them. DNA for the CDR3: TGCAGTGCTAGCGGCTCCTACGAGCAGTACTTC. Translation gives CSASGSYEQYF.

V and J are TRBV19 and TRBJ1-5; TRBD1 might be the D (6 bases). The germline gives CDR1 LNHDA, CDR2 SQIVND (reference sequence). Trimming took 0 bases from V and 4 from J, leaving 19 bases between them. This CDR3 region has 18 residues. The DNA for the CDR3 is TGTGCCAGTAGTATAGAGTCTAGCAGGGGTATTGGGAATCAGCCCCAGCATTTT. Residues: CASSIESSRGIGNQPQHF.

The chain has TRBV30 and TRBJ2-2; no firm D call. The germline V and J ends were trimmed by 2 bases and 4 bases, with 17 bases remaining between them. The germline V gene has CDR1 GTSNPN and CDR2 SVGIG (reference sequence). This CDR3 comprises 16 residues. CDR3 DNA sequence: TGTGCCTGGAGTTTCGGGCCTGCCACGAGCACCGGGGAGCTGTTTTTT. Protein product: CAWSFGPATSTGELFF.